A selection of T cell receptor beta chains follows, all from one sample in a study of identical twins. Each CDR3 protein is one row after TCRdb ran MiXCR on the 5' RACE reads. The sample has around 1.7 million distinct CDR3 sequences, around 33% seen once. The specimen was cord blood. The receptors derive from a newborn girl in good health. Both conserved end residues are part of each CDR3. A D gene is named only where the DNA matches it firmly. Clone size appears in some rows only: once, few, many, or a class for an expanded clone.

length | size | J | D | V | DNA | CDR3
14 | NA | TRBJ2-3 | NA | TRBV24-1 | TGTGCCACCAGTGCTGGCGACTGGAGCGATACGCAGTATTTT | CATSAGDWSDTQYF
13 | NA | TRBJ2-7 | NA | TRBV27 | TGTGCCAGCAGTCGGCTGGGGGCGAGCGAGCAGTACTTC | CASSRLGASEQYF
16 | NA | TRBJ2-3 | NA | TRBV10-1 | TGCGCCAGCAGTGTGTCGGGAAGGGGTCGGTCAGATACGCAGTATTTT | CASSVSGRGRSDTQYF
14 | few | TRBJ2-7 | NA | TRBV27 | TGTGCCAGCAGTTTCACTAGTCGGTACAATGAGCAGTACTTC | CASSFTSRYNEQYF
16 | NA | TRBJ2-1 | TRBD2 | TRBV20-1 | TGCAGTGCTAACACAATCTCCGCCGGGACTAGGATATCGCAGTTCTTC | CSANTISAGTRISQFF
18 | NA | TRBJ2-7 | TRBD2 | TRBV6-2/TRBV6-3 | TGTGCCAGCAATTACTGGGCACTAGCGGGGGCCTCCTCCTACGAGCAGTACTTC | CASNYWALAGASSYEQYF
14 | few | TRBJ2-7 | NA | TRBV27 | TGTGCCAGCAGTTTAGGACCTACCCTCTACGAGCAGTACTTC | CASSLGPTLYEQYF
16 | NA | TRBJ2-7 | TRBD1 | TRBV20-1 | TGCAGTGCTAGAGACGCGGACAGGGTATCCTACAATGAGCAGTACTTC | CSARDADRVSYNEQYF
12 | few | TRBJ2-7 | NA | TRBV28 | TGTGCCAGCAGTTCACAGGTCTACGAGCAGTACTTC | CASSSQVYEQYF
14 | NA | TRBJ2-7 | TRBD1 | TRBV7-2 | TGTGCCAGCAGTTTAACAGGGGGCTGGGGCGAGCAGTACTTC | CASSLTGGWGEQYF
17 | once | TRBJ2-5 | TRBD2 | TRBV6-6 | TGTGCCAGCAGTTACTTAGGACTAGCGGGAACTGGTGAGACCCAGTACTTC | CASSYLGLAGTGETQYF
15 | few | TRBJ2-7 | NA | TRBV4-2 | TGTGCCAGCAGCCAAAGGTCGGGACCAAGCTACGAGCAGTACTTC | CASSQRSGPSYEQYF
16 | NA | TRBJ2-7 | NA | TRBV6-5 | TGTGCCAGCAGTTACTTCGGTAGCGGACGCTCCTACGAGCAGTACTTC | CASSYFGSGRSYEQYF
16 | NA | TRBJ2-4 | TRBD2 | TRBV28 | TGTGCCTCCTTTGATAGCCGACTAGCGGGAGGCGATGAGCAGTACTTC | CASFDSRLAGGDEQYF
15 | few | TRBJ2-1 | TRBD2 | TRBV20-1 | TGCAGTGCCAGACGACTAGCGGCCTCCTACAATGAGCAGTTCTTC | CSARRLAASYNEQFF
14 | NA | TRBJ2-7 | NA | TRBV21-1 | TGTGCCAGCAGGGGACTAGCTCACTACTACGAGCAGTACTTC | CASRGLAHYYEQYF
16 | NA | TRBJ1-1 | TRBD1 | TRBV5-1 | TGCGCCGGCAGCGGGGGGACAGGGGGCATGAACACTGAAGCTTTCTTT | CAGSGGTGGMNTEAFF
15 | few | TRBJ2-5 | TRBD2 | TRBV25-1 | TGTGCCAGCAGAGCCCTAGGACTAGCAGAAGAGACCCAGTACTTC | CASRALGLAEETQYF
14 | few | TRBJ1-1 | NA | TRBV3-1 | TGTGCCAGCAGCCAACCGGGGGGGAGCACTGAAGCTTTCTTT | CASSQPGGSTEAFF
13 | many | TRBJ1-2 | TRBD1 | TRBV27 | TGTGCCAGCAGTTTATACCGACAGGGTGGCTACACCTTC | CASSLYRQGGYTF
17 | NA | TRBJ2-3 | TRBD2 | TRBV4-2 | TGTGCCAGCAGAGTCCATCAACTAGCGGCTAGCACAGATACGCAGTATTTT | CASRVHQLAASTDTQYF
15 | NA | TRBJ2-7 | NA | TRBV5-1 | TGCGCCAGCAGCTTGGGGGGAATAAGGGCCTACGAGCAGTACTTC | CASSLGGIRAYEQYF
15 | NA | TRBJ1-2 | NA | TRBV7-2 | TGTGCCAGCAGCTTAGGGGTAGGGGTGGGGTATGGCTACACCTTC | CASSLGVGVGYGYTF
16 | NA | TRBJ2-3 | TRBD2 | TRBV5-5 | TGTGCCAGCAGCTTACCGACTAGCGCGTCCACAGATACGCAGTATTTT | CASSLPTSASTDTQYF
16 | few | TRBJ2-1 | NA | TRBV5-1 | TGCGCCAGCAGCTTGGCCTCCGGGACTTACTACAATGAGCAGTTCTTC | CASSLASGTYYNEQFF
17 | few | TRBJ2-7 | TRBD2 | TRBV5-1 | TGCGCCAGCAGCAGGACTAGCGGGAGGCCTCGGGACTACGAGCAGTACTTC | CASSRTSGRPRDYEQYF
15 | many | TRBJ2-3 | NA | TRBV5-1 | TGCGCCAGCACCACTGGACAGCCTACCACAGATACGCAGTATTTT | CASTTGQPTTDTQYF
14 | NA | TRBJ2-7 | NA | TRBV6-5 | TGTGCCAGCCGCCGGATAGAAATCTCTCGCGAGCAGTACTTC | CASRRIEISREQYF
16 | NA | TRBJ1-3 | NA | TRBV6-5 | TGTGCCAGCAGTTCCTCCAGGGCCCGCTCTGGAAACACCATATATTTT | CASSSSRARSGNTIYF
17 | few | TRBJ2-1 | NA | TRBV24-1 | TGTGCCACCAGTGATTTTCCGACAGGAAGGTCCTACAATGAGCAGTTCTTC | CATSDFPTGRSYNEQFF
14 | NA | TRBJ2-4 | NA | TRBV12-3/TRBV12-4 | TGTGCCAGCAGTTTCCTGACTAGTACGAACATTCAGTACTTC | CASSFLTSTNIQYF
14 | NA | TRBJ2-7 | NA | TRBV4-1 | TGCGCCAGCAGCCAATTATTTAGAGACAATGAGCAGTACTTC | CASSQLFRDNEQYF
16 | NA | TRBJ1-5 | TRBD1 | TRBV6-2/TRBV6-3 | TGTGCCAGCAGTTACTCCCCGGACAGGGGCGATCAGCCCCAGCATTTT | CASSYSPDRGDQPQHF
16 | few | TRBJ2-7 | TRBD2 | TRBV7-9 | TGTGCCAGCAGCCGGACTAGCGGGAGGACCTCCTACGAGCAGTACTTC | CASSRTSGRTSYEQYF
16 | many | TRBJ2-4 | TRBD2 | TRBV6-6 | TGTGCCAGCAGTTCCGCAAAAGCGGGAGGTAATAACATTCAGTACTTC | CASSSAKAGGNNIQYF
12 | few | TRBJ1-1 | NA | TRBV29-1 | TGCAGCGTTGAAGAGGCGGGGGCTGAAGCTTTCTTT | CSVEEAGAEAFF
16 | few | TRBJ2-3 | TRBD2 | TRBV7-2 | TGTGCCAGCAGCCGAACTAGCGGGATTCGCACAGATACGCAGTATTTT | CASSRTSGIRTDTQYF
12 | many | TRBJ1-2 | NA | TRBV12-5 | TGTGCTAGACGGCTCAGAATCCACGGCTACACCTTC | CARRLRIHGYTF
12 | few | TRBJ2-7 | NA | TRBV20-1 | TGCAGTGCCGGATCGGGGGTATACGAGCAGTACTTC | CSAGSGVYEQYF
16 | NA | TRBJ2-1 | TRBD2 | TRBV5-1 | TGCGCCAGCAGCCCCAAGCGGGGGGGCTCCTACAATGAGCAGTTCTTC | CASSPKRGGSYNEQFF
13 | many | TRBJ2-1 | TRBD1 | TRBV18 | TGCGCCAGCAGCCCGGGACAGGGCAATGAGCAGTTCTTC | CASSPGQGNEQFF
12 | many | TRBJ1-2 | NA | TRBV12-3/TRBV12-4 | TGTGCCAGCTCACCCCTCGGCGGTGGCTACACCTTC | CASSPLGGGYTF
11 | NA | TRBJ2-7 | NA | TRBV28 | TGTGCCAGCAGCAGTACCCGCGAGCAGTACTTC | CASSSTREQYF
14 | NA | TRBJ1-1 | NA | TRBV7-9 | TGTGCCAGCAGCTTAGCGCGAGGTAATCCTGAAGCTTTCTTT | CASSLARGNPEAFF
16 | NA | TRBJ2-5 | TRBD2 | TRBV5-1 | TGCGCCAGCAGCTTGGTTTGGCGGGGGAGACAAGAGACCCAGTACTTC | CASSLVWRGRQETQYF
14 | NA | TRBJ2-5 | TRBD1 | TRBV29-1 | TGCAGCGTTGACGTGCAGGGGGCGGGTGAGACCCAGTACTTC | CSVDVQGAGETQYF
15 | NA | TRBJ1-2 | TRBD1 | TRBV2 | TGTGCCAGCAGAAAAAATAGGGGGCGAGGCTATGGCTACACCTTC | CASRKNRGRGYGYTF
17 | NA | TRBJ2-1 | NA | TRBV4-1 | TGCGCCAGCAGCCAAGATTTCGCCCAGGGTGCCTACAATGAGCAGTTCTTC | CASSQDFAQGAYNEQFF
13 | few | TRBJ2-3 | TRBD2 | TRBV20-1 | TGCAGTGCCCGGACTAGCAACACAGATACGCAGTATTTT | CSARTSNTDTQYF
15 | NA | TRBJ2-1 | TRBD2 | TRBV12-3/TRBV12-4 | TGTGCCAGCCGGATACTAGCGGGACTTCCAGCGGAGCAGTTCTTC | CASRILAGLPAEQFF
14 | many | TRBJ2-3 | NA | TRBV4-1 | TGCGCCAGCACCCTCGGTCTAGCTACAGATACGCAGTATTTT | CASTLGLATDTQYF
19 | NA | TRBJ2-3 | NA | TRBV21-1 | TGTGCCAGCAGCAAAGTGTCCGGACAGGGGAGTTCTAGCACAGATACGCAGTATTTT | CASSKVSGQGSSSTDTQYF
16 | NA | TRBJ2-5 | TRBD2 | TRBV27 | TGTGCCAGCAGCCTCTTTAGCGGGAGAATCCAAGAGACCCAGTACTTC | CASSLFSGRIQETQYF
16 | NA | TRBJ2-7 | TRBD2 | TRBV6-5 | TGTGCCAGCTCCCCTGATAGCGGGTACAGCTCCTACGAGCAGTACTTC | CASSPDSGYSSYEQYF
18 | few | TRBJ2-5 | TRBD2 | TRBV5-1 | TGCGCCAGCAGCTTGTTTAACGGGGGGGCAGTTCTGTACAATGAGCAGTACTTC | CASSLFNGGAVLYNEQYF
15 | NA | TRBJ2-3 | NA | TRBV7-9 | TGTGCCAGCAGCTTACGTTACGGGAGAGGAGATACGCAGTATTTT | CASSLRYGRGDTQYF